This TCR beta chain was identified in a study of blood T cells in healthy people across ages. At least 5 micrograms of total RNA were extracted per sample. CDR1 is SGDLS and CDR2 is YYNGEE in the germline V gene. The CDR3 covers 18 residues. The ends lost 0 bases at V and 7 bases at J; junction bases unmatched: 15. Together with a sample-barcoded 5' primer, a J-beta primer mix was included in a second PCR lasting about 6 to 11 cycles. TCRdb re-called the 5' RACE reads through MiXCR, storing one row per CDR3 protein. The data show under 2,000,000 distinct CDR3 sequences, around half seen once. The TCR was taken from a middle-aged woman in good health. The sample taken for sequencing was blood. The chain recombines TRBV9 with TRBJ2-1, with TRBD2 matching 8 bases. This CDR3 reads CASSVAAGGAPVGNEQFF. The CDR3 nucleotides read TGTGCCAGCAGCGTAGCCGCGGGGGGCGCTCCGGTCGGTAATGAGCAGTTCTTC.